This paragraph reports one TCR beta chain. Its antigen is currently unknown. The record originates from a study of OX40 agonist ivuxolimab in advanced cancers. Study-wide background: The treatment was a fully human IgG2 OX40 agonist, ivuxolimab.

Generated by immunoSEQ multiplex PCR, the TCRdb table keeps only in-frame clones and is missing some. The sample includes around 80,000 clones, 94% of them seen just once. Study-wide results and limits: Clones of CD4+ and CD8+ blood T cells grew by week 6 at doses of 0.1 to 3.0 mg/kg.

The sequencing here drew on CD4+ or CD8+ T cells sorted from blood, taken in a trial of the OX40 agonist ivuxolimab. This clonotype was obtained from an adult with an advanced solid tumor such as melanoma, head and neck, liver or kidney cancer.

The CDR3 protein is CASSPESGGLMNEQFF. In DNA form, the CDR3 reads TGCGCCAGCAGTCCTGAAAGCGGGGGCCTCATGAATGAGCAGTTCTTC. This chain links TRBV4-3 with TRBJ2-1, with 8 bases fitting TRBD2. The CDR3 sequence is 16 residues long. Trimming cost V 6 bases and J 7 bases; bases outside gene matches: 14. Germline CDR1 is LGHNA and CDR2 is YSLEER.